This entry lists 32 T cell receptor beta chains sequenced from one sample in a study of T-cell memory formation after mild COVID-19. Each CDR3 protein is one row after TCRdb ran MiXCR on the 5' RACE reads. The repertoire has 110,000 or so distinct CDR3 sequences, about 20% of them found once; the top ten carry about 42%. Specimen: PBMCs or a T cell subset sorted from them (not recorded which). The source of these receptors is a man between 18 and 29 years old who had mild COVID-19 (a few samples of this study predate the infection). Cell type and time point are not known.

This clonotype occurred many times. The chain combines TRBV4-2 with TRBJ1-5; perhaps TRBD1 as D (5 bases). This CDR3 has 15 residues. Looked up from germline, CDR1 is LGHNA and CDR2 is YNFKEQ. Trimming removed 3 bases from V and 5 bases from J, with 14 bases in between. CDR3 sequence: CASSHLGGGDQPQHF. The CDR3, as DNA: TGTGCCAGCAGCCACCTGGGGGGGGGAGATCAGCCCCAGCATTTT.

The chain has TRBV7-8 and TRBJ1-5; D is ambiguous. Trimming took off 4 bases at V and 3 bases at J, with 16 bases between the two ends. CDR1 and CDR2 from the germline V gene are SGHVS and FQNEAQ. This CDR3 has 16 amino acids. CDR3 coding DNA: TGTGCCAGCAGCTCTACCCACGCAGGATTCAATCAGCCCCAGCATTTT. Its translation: CASSSTHAGFNQPQHF.

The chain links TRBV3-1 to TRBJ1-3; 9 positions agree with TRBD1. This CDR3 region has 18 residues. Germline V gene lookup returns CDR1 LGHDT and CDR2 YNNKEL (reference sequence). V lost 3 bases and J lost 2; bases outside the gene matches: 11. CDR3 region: CASSHSSPRDRAGNTIYF. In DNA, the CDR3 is TGTGCCAGCAGCCATTCCAGTCCGAGGGACAGGGCTGGAAACACCATATATTTT.

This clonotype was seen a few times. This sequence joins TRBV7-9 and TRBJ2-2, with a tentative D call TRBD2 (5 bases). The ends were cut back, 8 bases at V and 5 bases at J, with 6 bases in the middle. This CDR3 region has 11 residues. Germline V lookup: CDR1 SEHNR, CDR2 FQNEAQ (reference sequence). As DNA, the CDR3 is TGTGCCAGCCGGAGGACCGGGGAGCTGTTTTTT. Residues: CASRRTGELFF.

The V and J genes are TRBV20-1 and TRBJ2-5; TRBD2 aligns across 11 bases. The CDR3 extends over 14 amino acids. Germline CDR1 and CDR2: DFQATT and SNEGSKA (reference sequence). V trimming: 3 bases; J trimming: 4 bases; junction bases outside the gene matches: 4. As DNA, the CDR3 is TGCAGTGCTAGCGAGCTAGCGGGGGGAGAGACCCAGTACTTC. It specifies CSASELAGGETQYF.

The CDR3 protein is CASSNGRGYGYTF. CDR3 bases: TGTGCCAGCAGCAACGGACGGGGCTATGGCTACACCTTC. The V call is TRBV7-3, the J call TRBJ1-2; no clear D gene. V shed 5 bases and J shed 4 bases, with 11 bases lying between them. The CDR3 has 13 residues. CDR1 and CDR2 (germline): SGHTA, FQGTGA.

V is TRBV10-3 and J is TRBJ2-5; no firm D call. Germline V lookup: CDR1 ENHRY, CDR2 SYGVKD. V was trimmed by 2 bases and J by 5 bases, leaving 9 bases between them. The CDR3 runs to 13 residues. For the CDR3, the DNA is TGTGCCATCAGTGAGGGCAGCAGGGAGACCCAGTACTTC. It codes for CAISEGSRETQYF.

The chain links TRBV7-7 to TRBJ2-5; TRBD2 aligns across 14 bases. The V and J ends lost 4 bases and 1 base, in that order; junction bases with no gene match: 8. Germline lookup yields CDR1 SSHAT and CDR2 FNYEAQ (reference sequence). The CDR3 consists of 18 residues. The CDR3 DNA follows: TGTGCCAGCAGCTCAGGACTAGCGGGGGGCGAACTCCAAGAGACCCAGTACTTC. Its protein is CASSSGLAGGELQETQYF. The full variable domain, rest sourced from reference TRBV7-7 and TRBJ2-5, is GAGVSQSPRYKVTKRGQDVTLRCDPISSHATLYWYQQALGQGPEFLTYFNYEAQPDKSGLPSDRFSAERPEGSISTLTIQRTEQRDSAMYRCASSSGLAGGELQETQYFGPGTRLLVL.

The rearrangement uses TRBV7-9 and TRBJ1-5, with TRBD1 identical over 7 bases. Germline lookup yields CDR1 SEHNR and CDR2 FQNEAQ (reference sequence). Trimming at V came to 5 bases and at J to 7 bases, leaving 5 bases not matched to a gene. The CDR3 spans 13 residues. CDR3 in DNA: TGTGCCAGCAGCCCCGGGACAGCCCAGCCCCAGCATTTT. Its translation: CASSPGTAQPQHF. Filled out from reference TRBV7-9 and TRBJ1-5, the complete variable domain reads DTGVSQNPRHKITKRGQNVTFRCDPISEHNRLYWYRQTLGQGPEFLTYFQNEAQLEKSRLLSDRFSAERPKGSFSTLEIQRTEQGDSAMYLCASSPGTAQPQHFGDGTRLSIL.

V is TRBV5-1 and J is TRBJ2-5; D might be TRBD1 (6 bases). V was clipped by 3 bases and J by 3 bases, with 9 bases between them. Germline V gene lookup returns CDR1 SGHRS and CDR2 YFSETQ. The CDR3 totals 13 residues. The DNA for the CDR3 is TGCGCCAGCAGCTGGACAGCTGAAGAGACCCAGTACTTC. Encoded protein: CASSWTAEETQYF.

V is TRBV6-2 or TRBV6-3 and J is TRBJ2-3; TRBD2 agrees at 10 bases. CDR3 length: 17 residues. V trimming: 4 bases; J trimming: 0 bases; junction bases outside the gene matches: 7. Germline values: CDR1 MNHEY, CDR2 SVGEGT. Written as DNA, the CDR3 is TGTGCCAGCAGTTTCCAACTAGCGGGAACTAGCACAGATACGCAGTATTTT. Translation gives CASSFQLAGTSTDTQYF.

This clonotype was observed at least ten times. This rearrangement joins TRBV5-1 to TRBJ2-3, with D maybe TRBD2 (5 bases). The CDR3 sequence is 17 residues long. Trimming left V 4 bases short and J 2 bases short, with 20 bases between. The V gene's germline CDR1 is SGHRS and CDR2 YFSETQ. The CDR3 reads CASSIREQTHFTDTQYF. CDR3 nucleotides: TGCGCCAGCAGCATCCGGGAACAGACCCACTTCACAGATACGCAGTATTTT.

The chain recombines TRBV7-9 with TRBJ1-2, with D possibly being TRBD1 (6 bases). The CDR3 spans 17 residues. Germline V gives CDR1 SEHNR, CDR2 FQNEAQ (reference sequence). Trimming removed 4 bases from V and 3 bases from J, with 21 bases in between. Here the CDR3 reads CASSSLWDRGGYYGYTF. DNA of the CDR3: TGTGCCAGCAGCTCCCTATGGGATCGGGGGGGCTACTATGGCTACACCTTC.

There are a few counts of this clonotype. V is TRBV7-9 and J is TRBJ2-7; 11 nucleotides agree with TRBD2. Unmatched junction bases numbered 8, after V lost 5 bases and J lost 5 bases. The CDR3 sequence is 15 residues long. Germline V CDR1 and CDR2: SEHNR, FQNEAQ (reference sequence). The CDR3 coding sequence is TGTGCCAGCAGCGACCCGACTAGCGGGGTGGACGAGCAGTACTTC. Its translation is CASSDPTSGVDEQYF.

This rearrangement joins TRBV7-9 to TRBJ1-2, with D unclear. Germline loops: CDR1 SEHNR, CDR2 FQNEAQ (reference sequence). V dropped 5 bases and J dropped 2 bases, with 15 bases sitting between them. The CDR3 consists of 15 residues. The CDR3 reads CASSPNPGLNYGYTF. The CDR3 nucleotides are TGTGCCAGCAGCCCAAACCCGGGATTAAACTATGGCTACACCTTC.

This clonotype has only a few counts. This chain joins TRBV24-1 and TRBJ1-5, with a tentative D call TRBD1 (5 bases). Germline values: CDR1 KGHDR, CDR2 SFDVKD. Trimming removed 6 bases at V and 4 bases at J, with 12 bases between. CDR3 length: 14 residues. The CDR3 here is CATSLAGGNQPQHF. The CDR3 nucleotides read TGTGCCACCAGTCTTGCCGGGGGAAATCAGCCCCAGCATTTT.

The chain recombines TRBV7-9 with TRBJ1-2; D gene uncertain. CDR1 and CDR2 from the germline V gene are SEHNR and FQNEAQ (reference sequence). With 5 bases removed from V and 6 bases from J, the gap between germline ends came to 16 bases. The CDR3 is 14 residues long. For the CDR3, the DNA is TGTGCCAGCAGCGACGTAACCCTGGTTGATGGCTACACCTTC. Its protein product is CASSDVTLVDGYTF.

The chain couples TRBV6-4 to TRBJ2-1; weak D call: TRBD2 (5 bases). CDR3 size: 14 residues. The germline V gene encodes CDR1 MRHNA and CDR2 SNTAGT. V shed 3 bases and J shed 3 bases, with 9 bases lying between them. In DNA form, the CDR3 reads TGTGCCAGCAGTGAGGCGGGCCGCTACAATGAGCAGTTCTTC. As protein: CASSEAGRYNEQFF.

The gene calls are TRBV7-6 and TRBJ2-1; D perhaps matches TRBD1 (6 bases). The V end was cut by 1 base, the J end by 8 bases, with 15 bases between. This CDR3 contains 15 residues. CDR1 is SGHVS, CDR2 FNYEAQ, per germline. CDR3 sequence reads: CASSLGTVDWDEQFF. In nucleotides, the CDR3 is TGTGCCAGCAGCTTAGGGACAGTGGATTGGGATGAGCAGTTCTTC.

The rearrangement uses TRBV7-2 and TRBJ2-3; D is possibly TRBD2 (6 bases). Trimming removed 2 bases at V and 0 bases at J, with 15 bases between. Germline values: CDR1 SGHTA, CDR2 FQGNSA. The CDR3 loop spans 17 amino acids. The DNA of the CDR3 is TGTGCCAGCAGCTTACCCCCCTCTAGCGCCAGCACAGATACGCAGTATTTT. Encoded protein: CASSLPPSSASTDTQYF.

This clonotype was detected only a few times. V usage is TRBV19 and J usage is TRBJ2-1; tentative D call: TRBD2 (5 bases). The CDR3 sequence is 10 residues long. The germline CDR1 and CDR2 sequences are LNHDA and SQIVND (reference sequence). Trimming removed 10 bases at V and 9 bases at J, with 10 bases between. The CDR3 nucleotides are TGTGCCACCCGAGAGGGTGAGCAGTTCTTC. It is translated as CATREGEQFF.

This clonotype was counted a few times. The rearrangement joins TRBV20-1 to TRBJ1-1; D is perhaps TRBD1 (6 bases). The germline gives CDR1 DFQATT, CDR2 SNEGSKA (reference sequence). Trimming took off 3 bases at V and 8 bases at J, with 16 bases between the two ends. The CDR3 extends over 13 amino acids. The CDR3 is CSASELRGVEAFF. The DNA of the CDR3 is TGCAGTGCTAGCGAACTCAGGGGAGTAGAAGCTTTCTTT.

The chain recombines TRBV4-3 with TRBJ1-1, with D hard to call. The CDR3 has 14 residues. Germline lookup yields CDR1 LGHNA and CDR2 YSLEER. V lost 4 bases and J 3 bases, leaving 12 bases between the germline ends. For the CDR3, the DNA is TGCGCCAGCAGCCCCGAGGCGGTTTACACTGAAGCTTTCTTT. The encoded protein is CASSPEAVYTEAFF.

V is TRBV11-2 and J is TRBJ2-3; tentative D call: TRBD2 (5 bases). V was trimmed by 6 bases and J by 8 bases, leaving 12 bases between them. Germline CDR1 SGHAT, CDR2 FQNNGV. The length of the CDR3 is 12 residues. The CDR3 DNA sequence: TGTGCCAGCAGAGACGCCCGGGGTACGCAGTATTTT. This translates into CASRDARGTQYF.

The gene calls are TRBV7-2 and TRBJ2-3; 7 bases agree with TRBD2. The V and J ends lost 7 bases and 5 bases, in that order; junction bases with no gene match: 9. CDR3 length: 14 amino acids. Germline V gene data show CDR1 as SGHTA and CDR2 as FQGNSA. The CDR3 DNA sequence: TGTGCCAGCACCTGGGTGGGGAGGGTAGATACGCAGTATTTT. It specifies CASTWVGRVDTQYF.

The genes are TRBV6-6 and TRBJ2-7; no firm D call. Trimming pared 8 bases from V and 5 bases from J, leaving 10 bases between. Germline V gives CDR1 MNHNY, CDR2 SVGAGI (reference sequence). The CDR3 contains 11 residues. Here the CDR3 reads CASAGPDEQYF. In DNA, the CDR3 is TGTGCCAGCGCTGGGCCCGACGAGCAGTACTTC.

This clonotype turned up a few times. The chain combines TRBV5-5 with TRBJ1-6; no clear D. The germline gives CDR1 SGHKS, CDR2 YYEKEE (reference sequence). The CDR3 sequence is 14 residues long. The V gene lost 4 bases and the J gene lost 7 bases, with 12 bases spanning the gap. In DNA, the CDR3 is TGTGCCAGCAGCCGGTTGGATGGGAATTCACCCCTCCACTTT. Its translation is CASSRLDGNSPLHF.

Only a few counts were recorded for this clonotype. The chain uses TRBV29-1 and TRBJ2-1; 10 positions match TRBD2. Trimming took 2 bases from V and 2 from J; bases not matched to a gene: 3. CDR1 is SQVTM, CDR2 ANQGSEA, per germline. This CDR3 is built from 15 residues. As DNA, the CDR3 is TGCAGCGTTGAACTAGCGGGGGATGCCTACAATGAGCAGTTCTTC. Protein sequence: CSVELAGDAYNEQFF.

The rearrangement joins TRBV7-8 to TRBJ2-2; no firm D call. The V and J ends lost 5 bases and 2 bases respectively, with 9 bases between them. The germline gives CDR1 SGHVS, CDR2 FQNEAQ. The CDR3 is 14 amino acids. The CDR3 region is CASSPEGNTGELFF. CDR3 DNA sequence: TGTGCCAGCAGCCCCGAAGGAAACACCGGGGAGCTGTTTTTT.

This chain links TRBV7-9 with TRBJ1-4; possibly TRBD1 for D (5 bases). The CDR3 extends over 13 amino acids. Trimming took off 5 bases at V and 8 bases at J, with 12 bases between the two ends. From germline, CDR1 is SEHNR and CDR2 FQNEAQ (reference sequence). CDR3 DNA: TGTGCCAGCAGCCCGGAGGGGTTCGAAAAACTGTTTTTT. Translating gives CASSPEGFEKLFF.

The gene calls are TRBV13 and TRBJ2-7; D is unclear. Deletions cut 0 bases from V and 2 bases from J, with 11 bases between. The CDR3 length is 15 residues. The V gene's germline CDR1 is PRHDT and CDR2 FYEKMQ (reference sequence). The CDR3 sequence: CASSLGSEGPYEQYV. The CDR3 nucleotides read TGTGCCAGCAGCTTAGGATCCGAAGGACCCTACGAGCAGTACGTC.

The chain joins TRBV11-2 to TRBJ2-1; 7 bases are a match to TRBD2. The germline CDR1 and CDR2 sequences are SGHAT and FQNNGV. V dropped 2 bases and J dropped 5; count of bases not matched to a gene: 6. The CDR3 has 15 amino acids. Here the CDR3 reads CASSLLGSGDNEQFF. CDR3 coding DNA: TGTGCCAGCAGCTTATTGGGAAGCGGGGACAATGAGCAGTTCTTC.